This T cell receptor beta chain was captured by sequencing in a study of blood T cell repertoires in COVID-19. The CDR3 has 12 amino acids. TCRdb's table, derived via immunoSEQ multiplex PCR, lists solely in-frame clones and lacks some. The data show a few hundred thousand clones, 80% seen once. The source of this sequence is a woman in her thirties or forties with acute COVID-19. The chain employs TRBV21-1 and TRBJ1-5. TRBV21-1 is assigned pseudogene status. Sequencing was carried out using PBMCs or T cells enriched from blood (not recorded which). CDR3 amino acids: CASRLSNQPQHF. In DNA form, the CDR3 reads TGTGCCAGCAGACTTAGCAATCAGCCCCAGCATTTT.